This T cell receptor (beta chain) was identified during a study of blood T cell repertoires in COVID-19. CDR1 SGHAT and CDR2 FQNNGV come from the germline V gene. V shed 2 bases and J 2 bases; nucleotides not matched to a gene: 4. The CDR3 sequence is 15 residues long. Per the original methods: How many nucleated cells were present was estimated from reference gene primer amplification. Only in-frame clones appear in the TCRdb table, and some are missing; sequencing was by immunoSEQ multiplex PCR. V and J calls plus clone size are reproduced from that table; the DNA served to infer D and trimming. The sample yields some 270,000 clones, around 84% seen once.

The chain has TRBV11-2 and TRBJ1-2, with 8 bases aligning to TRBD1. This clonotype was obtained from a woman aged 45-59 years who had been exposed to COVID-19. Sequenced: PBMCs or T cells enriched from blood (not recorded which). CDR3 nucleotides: TGTGCCAGCAGCTTACAGGGGGCGCTGAACTATGGCTACACCTTC. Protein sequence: CASSLQGALNYGYTF.